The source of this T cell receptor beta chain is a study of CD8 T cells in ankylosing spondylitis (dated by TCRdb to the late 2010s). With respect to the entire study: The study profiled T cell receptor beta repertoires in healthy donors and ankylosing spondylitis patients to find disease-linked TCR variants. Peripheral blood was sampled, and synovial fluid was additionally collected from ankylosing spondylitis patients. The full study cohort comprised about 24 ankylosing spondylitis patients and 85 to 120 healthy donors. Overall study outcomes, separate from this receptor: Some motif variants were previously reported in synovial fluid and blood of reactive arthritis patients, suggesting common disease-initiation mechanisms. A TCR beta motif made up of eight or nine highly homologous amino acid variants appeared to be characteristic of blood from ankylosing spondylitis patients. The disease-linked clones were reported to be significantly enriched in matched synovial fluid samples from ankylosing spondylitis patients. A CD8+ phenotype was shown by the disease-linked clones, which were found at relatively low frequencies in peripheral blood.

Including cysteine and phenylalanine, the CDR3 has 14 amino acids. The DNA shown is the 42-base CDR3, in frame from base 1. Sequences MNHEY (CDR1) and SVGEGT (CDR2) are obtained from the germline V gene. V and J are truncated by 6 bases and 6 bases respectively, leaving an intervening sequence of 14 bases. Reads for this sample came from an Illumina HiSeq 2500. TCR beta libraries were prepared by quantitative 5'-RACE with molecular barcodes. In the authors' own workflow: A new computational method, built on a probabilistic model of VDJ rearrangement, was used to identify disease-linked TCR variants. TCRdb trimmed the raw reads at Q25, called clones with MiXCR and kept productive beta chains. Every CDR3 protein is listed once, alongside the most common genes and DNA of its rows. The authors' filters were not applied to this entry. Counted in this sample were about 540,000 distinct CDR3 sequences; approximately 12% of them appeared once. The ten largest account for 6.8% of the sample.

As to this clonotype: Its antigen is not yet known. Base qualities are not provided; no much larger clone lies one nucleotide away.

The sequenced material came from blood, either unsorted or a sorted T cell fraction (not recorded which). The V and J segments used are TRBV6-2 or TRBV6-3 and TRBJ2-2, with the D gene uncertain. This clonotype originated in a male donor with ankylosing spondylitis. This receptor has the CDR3 CASSPLGWAGELFF. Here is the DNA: TGTGCCAGCAGCCCTCTTGGGTGGGCCGGGGAGCTGTTTTTT.